These T cell receptor beta chains were read from a single sample in a study of blood T cell repertoires in COVID-19. Sequencing used immunoSEQ multiplex PCR; TCRdb keeps in-frame clones, though not all of them. The table lists 140,000 to 150,000 clones, 88% of them singletons, with about 1.7% in the top ten. Sequencing was performed on peripheral blood. The source of these receptors is a woman aged 50 to 65 with acute or convalescent COVID-19. CDR3s include the opening cysteine and the closing phenylalanine or tryptophan. The D gene is left open where the match is weak. Clone size is given for some rows only: seen once, a few or many times, or a class if the clone is expanded.

abundance: NA
j_gene: TRBJ1-2
d_gene: NA
v_gene: TRBV27
CDR3nt: TGTGCCAGCAGCTCCCTAAGACAGTCCTATGGCTACACCTTC
CDR3aa: CASSSLRQSYGYTF

abundance: NA
j_gene: TRBJ1-1
d_gene: NA
v_gene: TRBV30
CDR3nt: TGTGCCTGGAGCCAACTGATTGAAGCTTTCTTT
CDR3aa: CAWSQLIEAFF

abundance: few
j_gene: TRBJ2-1
d_gene: TRBD2
v_gene: TRBV20-1
CDR3nt: TGCAGTGCTAGTGAGACCGGGACTACTGCCTACAATGAGCAGTTCTTC
CDR3aa: CSASETGTTAYNEQFF

abundance: NA
j_gene: TRBJ2-1
d_gene: NA
v_gene: TRBV15
CDR3nt: TGTGCCACCAGCAGAGAAGGGCAGGGCGATGAGCAGTTCTTC
CDR3aa: CATSREGQGDEQFF

abundance: NA
j_gene: TRBJ2-3
d_gene: TRBD2
v_gene: TRBV2
CDR3nt: TGTGCCAGCAGCGGACTAGCGGGGGGAACAGATACGCAGTATTTT
CDR3aa: CASSGLAGGTDTQYF

abundance: NA
j_gene: TRBJ2-7
d_gene: TRBD2
v_gene: TRBV7-9
CDR3nt: TGTGCCAGCAGCCAGGGACTAGCATCCGACGAGCAGTACTTC
CDR3aa: CASSQGLASDEQYF

abundance: few
j_gene: TRBJ1-6
d_gene: NA
v_gene: TRBV27
CDR3nt: TGTGCCAGCAGTTCCTCGGGTCTTAATTCACCCCTCCACTTT
CDR3aa: CASSSSGLNSPLHF

abundance: NA
j_gene: TRBJ2-7
d_gene: NA
v_gene: TRBV4-1
CDR3nt: TGCGCCAGCAGCCAGGGGGCCTCGAGGGAGCAGTACTTC
CDR3aa: CASSQGASREQYF

abundance: NA
j_gene: TRBJ1-3
d_gene: NA
v_gene: TRBV11-2
CDR3nt: TGTGCCAGCGAACAAACAGGGTCGGCAGGAAACACCATATATTTT
CDR3aa: CASEQTGSAGNTIYF

abundance: NA
j_gene: TRBJ2-1
d_gene: TRBD2
v_gene: TRBV3-1/TRBV3-2
CDR3nt: TGTGCCAGCAGCCAATATGGAGCGGGAGGAACCAACAATGAGCAGTTCTTC
CDR3aa: CASSQYGAGGTNNEQFF

abundance: NA
j_gene: TRBJ2-7
d_gene: TRBD2
v_gene: TRBV6-1
CDR3nt: TGTGCCAGCAGTGAAATGGCGGGGGGCTCCCACGAGCAGTACTTC
CDR3aa: CASSEMAGGSHEQYF

abundance: NA
j_gene: TRBJ1-1
d_gene: NA
v_gene: TRBV6-4
CDR3nt: TGTGCCAGCAGAGCACAGGGCCGTTTTACTGAAGCTTTCTTT
CDR3aa: CASRAQGRFTEAFF

abundance: once
j_gene: TRBJ2-1
d_gene: TRBD1
v_gene: TRBV19
CDR3nt: TGTGCCAGTAGTACATCGGGGACAGGGGGTCCCTATGAGCAGTTCTTC
CDR3aa: CASSTSGTGGPYEQFF

abundance: NA
j_gene: TRBJ1-2
d_gene: TRBD1
v_gene: TRBV7-9
CDR3nt: TGTGCCAGCAGCGGCGGGGACAGGGTGGTCTATGGCTACACCTTC
CDR3aa: CASSGGDRVVYGYTF

abundance: NA
j_gene: TRBJ1-1
d_gene: TRBD1
v_gene: TRBV11-1
CDR3nt: TGTGCCAGCAGCCGACGGACAGGAACTGAAGCTTTCTTT
CDR3aa: CASSRRTGTEAFF

abundance: NA
j_gene: TRBJ1-2
d_gene: NA
v_gene: TRBV21-1
CDR3nt: TGTGCCAGCAGCAAAGAGGACCCAGGGATTCGCTACACCTTC
CDR3aa: CASSKEDPGIRYTF

abundance: NA
j_gene: TRBJ2-1
d_gene: TRBD2
v_gene: TRBV7-9
CDR3nt: TGTGCCAGCCGTCTAGCGGGAGGTAATGAGCAGTTCTTC
CDR3aa: CASRLAGGNEQFF

abundance: NA
j_gene: TRBJ1-2
d_gene: NA
v_gene: TRBV19
CDR3nt: TGTGCCAGTCGGCTGACCCTAGGTAGTGGCTACACCTTC
CDR3aa: CASRLTLGSGYTF

abundance: NA
j_gene: TRBJ2-2
d_gene: NA
v_gene: TRBV2
CDR3nt: TGTGCCAGCAAAACTGAGAACACCGGGGAGCTGTTTTTT
CDR3aa: CASKTENTGELFF

abundance: few
j_gene: TRBJ2-3
d_gene: NA
v_gene: TRBV3-1/TRBV3-2
CDR3nt: TGTGCCAGCAGCCAAGAATCGGATACGCAGTATTTT
CDR3aa: CASSQESDTQYF

abundance: once
j_gene: TRBJ1-5
d_gene: NA
v_gene: TRBV6-5
CDR3nt: TGTGCCAGCCAGCCGAGCGTAAATCAGCCCCAGCATTTT
CDR3aa: CASQPSVNQPQHF

abundance: NA
j_gene: TRBJ2-7
d_gene: TRBD2
v_gene: TRBV18
CDR3nt: TGTGCCAGCTCACCCCTAGGCGGGAGCTACGAGCAGTACTTC
CDR3aa: CASSPLGGSYEQYF

abundance: NA
j_gene: TRBJ2-3
d_gene: NA
v_gene: TRBV7-3
CDR3nt: TGTGCCAGCAGTCCACCTGGCGGAACGCAGTATTTT
CDR3aa: CASSPPGGTQYF

abundance: NA
j_gene: TRBJ2-3
d_gene: TRBD2
v_gene: TRBV24-1
CDR3nt: TGTGCCACCAGTGTGTCGGGGGGGACAGATACGCAGTATTTT
CDR3aa: CATSVSGGTDTQYF

abundance: once
j_gene: TRBJ1-1
d_gene: NA
v_gene: TRBV27
CDR3nt: TGTGCCAGCAGTTTATCGGGCCCTAGGAGGATCACTGAAGCTTTCTTT
CDR3aa: CASSLSGPRRITEAFF

abundance: NA
j_gene: TRBJ1-3
d_gene: NA
v_gene: TRBV2
CDR3nt: TGTGCCAGCAGAGCGACAGGCCCGGGCTCTGGAAACACCATATATTTT
CDR3aa: CASRATGPGSGNTIYF

abundance: NA
j_gene: TRBJ1-1
d_gene: TRBD1
v_gene: TRBV7-9
CDR3nt: TGTGCCAGCAGCTTAAGAAACAGGGGGAACACTGAAGCTTTCTTT
CDR3aa: CASSLRNRGNTEAFF

abundance: NA
j_gene: TRBJ1-3
d_gene: NA
v_gene: TRBV6-5
CDR3nt: TGTGCCAGCAATGCGGGCCATACAAGAAACACCATATATTTT
CDR3aa: CASNAGHTRNTIYF

abundance: NA
j_gene: TRBJ2-7
d_gene: TRBD2
v_gene: TRBV14
CDR3nt: TGTGCCAGCAGGGGGGGGAGCTCCTACGAGCAGTACTTC
CDR3aa: CASRGGSSYEQYF

abundance: NA
j_gene: TRBJ1-2
d_gene: NA
v_gene: TRBV29-1
CDR3nt: TGCAGCGTTGAAGTCATCAGAGGAAAAGGCTACACCTTC
CDR3aa: CSVEVIRGKGYTF

abundance: once
j_gene: TRBJ2-1
d_gene: NA
v_gene: TRBV7-3
CDR3nt: TGTGCCAGCAGCTTAACTGAGCTAAATGAGCAGTTCTTC
CDR3aa: CASSLTELNEQFF

abundance: NA
j_gene: TRBJ1-4
d_gene: NA
v_gene: TRBV10-1
CDR3nt: TGCGCCAGCAGTGAGTCGATTTCAGGGAATGAAAAACTGTTTTTT
CDR3aa: CASSESISGNEKLFF

abundance: NA
j_gene: TRBJ1-1
d_gene: NA
v_gene: TRBV5-6
CDR3nt: TGTGCCAGCAGCCGGGGGGGGCCGAACACTGAAGCTTTCTTT
CDR3aa: CASSRGGPNTEAFF

abundance: NA
j_gene: TRBJ1-1
d_gene: NA
v_gene: TRBV3-1/TRBV3-2
CDR3nt: TGTGCCAGCAGCCCCTCCGGGAATGCGAACACTGAAGCTTTCTTT
CDR3aa: CASSPSGNANTEAFF

abundance: NA
j_gene: TRBJ2-1
d_gene: TRBD2
v_gene: TRBV9
CDR3nt: TGTGCCAGCAGCGTAGACCCGGGGACTATTAATGAGCAGTTCTTC
CDR3aa: CASSVDPGTINEQFF

abundance: NA
j_gene: TRBJ2-3
d_gene: TRBD2
v_gene: TRBV28
CDR3nt: TGTGCCAGCAGTTTAGGCCTCTCTAGCGGGGGGCCGGATACGCAGTATTTT
CDR3aa: CASSLGLSSGGPDTQYF

abundance: NA
j_gene: TRBJ1-3
d_gene: NA
v_gene: TRBV6-5
CDR3nt: TGTGCCAGCAGACGAGACAGTAGCTCTGGAAACACCATATATTTT
CDR3aa: CASRRDSSSGNTIYF

abundance: NA
j_gene: TRBJ1-1
d_gene: TRBD1
v_gene: TRBV29-1
CDR3nt: TGCAGCGCTGCCGACAGGGGAGGCACTGAAGCTTTCTTT
CDR3aa: CSAADRGGTEAFF

abundance: NA
j_gene: TRBJ2-1
d_gene: TRBD1
v_gene: TRBV28
CDR3nt: TGTGCCAGCAGTTCTCTCAAAGGGACAGTCGCCTACAATGAGCAGTTCTTC
CDR3aa: CASSSLKGTVAYNEQFF

abundance: many
j_gene: TRBJ1-1
d_gene: TRBD1
v_gene: TRBV11-3
CDR3nt: TGTGCCAGCAGACCAAGCTTTAGGACAGGGGGTACTGAAGCTTTCTTT
CDR3aa: CASRPSFRTGGTEAFF

abundance: NA
j_gene: TRBJ1-2
d_gene: NA
v_gene: TRBV5-4
CDR3nt: TGTGCCAGCAGCTTGGTCGCTAACTATGGCTACACCTTC
CDR3aa: CASSLVANYGYTF

abundance: NA
j_gene: TRBJ2-7
d_gene: NA
v_gene: TRBV6-5
CDR3nt: TGTGCCAGCAGTTCGGCGGGGCGAGGATACGAGCAGTACTTC
CDR3aa: CASSSAGRGYEQYF

abundance: NA
j_gene: TRBJ1-5
d_gene: NA
v_gene: TRBV6-1
CDR3nt: TGTGCCAGCAGTGAAGGTTTTTCAGGTTGGAATCAGCCCCAGCATTTT
CDR3aa: CASSEGFSGWNQPQHF

abundance: NA
j_gene: TRBJ1-1
d_gene: NA
v_gene: TRBV15
CDR3nt: TGTGCCACCAGCAGAGGGGACAACGCAGTCCCTGAAGCTTTCTTT
CDR3aa: CATSRGDNAVPEAFF

abundance: NA
j_gene: TRBJ2-2
d_gene: NA
v_gene: TRBV15
CDR3nt: TGTGCCACCAGCCCGGGTCCGGCGGGTCCCGGGGAGCTGTTTTTT
CDR3aa: CATSPGPAGPGELFF

abundance: NA
j_gene: TRBJ2-7
d_gene: TRBD1
v_gene: TRBV19
CDR3nt: TGTGCCAGTAGTGCGGGACAGGGGTTCGAGCAGTACTTC
CDR3aa: CASSAGQGFEQYF

abundance: once
j_gene: TRBJ1-1
d_gene: TRBD1
v_gene: TRBV3-1/TRBV3-2
CDR3nt: TGTGCCAGCAGCATGAGGACAGGGGGATATACTGAAGCTTTCTTT
CDR3aa: CASSMRTGGYTEAFF

abundance: NA
j_gene: TRBJ2-7
d_gene: NA
v_gene: TRBV2
CDR3nt: TGTGCCAGCAGTGACAGATACGAGCAGTACTTC
CDR3aa: CASSDRYEQYF

abundance: NA
j_gene: TRBJ2-1
d_gene: TRBD1
v_gene: TRBV6-6
CDR3nt: TGTGCCAGCAGTTACTTAGGGACAGTCAATGAGCAGTTCTTC
CDR3aa: CASSYLGTVNEQFF

abundance: NA
j_gene: TRBJ2-1
d_gene: TRBD1
v_gene: TRBV6-4
CDR3nt: TGTGCCAGCAGTGTGGGGGACAGGGGCAATGAGCAGTTCTTC
CDR3aa: CASSVGDRGNEQFF

abundance: NA
j_gene: TRBJ2-5
d_gene: NA
v_gene: TRBV9
CDR3nt: TGTGCCAGCAGCGTAGCGGAGGGCGGGCGAGAGACCCAGTACTTC
CDR3aa: CASSVAEGGRETQYF

abundance: NA
j_gene: TRBJ1-2
d_gene: NA
v_gene: TRBV11-3
CDR3nt: TGTGCCAGCAGCTCCCAGGGATTCGGCTACACCTTC
CDR3aa: CASSSQGFGYTF

abundance: NA
j_gene: TRBJ1-2
d_gene: NA
v_gene: TRBV4-2
CDR3nt: TGTGCCAGCAGCCAATATGATGTCGGGGTCGGCTACACCTTC
CDR3aa: CASSQYDVGVGYTF